The 15 T cell receptor beta chains presented below share a single source sample, sequenced in a study of blood T cell repertoires in COVID-19. Clones were sequenced by immunoSEQ multiplex PCR, and TCRdb holds only the in-frame ones, with some missing. Of some 76,000 clones detected, 82% appear once; the ten largest clones hold over 8.5%. Sequencing used peripheral blood. These receptors were obtained from a man aged 50 or older with acute or convalescent COVID-19.

The chain has TRBV12-5 and TRBJ2-7; maybe TRBD1 (6 bases). The CDR3 is 15 residues long. The V gene lost 2 bases and the J gene lost 2 bases, with 13 bases spanning the gap. CDR1 and CDR2 (germline): LGHNT, FRNRAP. CDR3 sequence reads: CASGLRTDPTYEQYF. The CDR3 DNA follows: TGTGCTAGTGGTTTGCGGACAGACCCCACCTACGAGCAGTACTTC.

The V call is TRBV7-2, the J call TRBJ2-1; TRBD1 might be the D (8 bases). The V gene's germline CDR1 is SGHTA and CDR2 FQGNSA. The CDR3 runs 17 residues. V lost 6 bases and J lost 5, with 23 bases in between. The CDR3, as DNA: TGTGCCAGCAGAAGACAGGGGTTGCGGGAGAGTAACAATGAGCAGTTCTTC. Amino acid sequence: CASRRQGLRESNNEQFF.

The CDR3 nucleotides read TGTGCCAGCAGCTCCCGGTTCGGCTACACCTTC. Protein product: CASSSRFGYTF. The V and J genes are TRBV6-5 and TRBJ1-2; D unclear. The ends were cut back, 6 bases at V and 8 bases at J, with 10 bases in the middle. The CDR3 runs 11 residues. CDR1 is MNHEY, CDR2 SVGAGI, per germline.

This chain joins TRBV27 and TRBJ1-1, with D tentatively TRBD1 (5 bases). V was trimmed by 0 bases and J by 3 bases, leaving 11 bases between them. There are 15 residues in the CDR3. Germline V lookup: CDR1 MNHEY, CDR2 SMNVEV (reference sequence). The CDR3 sequence is CASSLSVVGDTEAFF. DNA of the CDR3: TGTGCCAGCAGTTTATCTGTGGTAGGGGACACTGAAGCTTTCTTT.

The chain employs TRBV7-3 and TRBJ2-3, with a possible D match to TRBD1 (6 bases). Germline CDR1 reads SGHTA; CDR2 reads FQGTGA. CDR3 length: 15 amino acids. Trimming removed 5 bases at V and 4 bases at J, with 16 bases between. CDR3 DNA sequence: TGTGCCAGCAGCCGGGCACAGGGTGGCGCAGATACGCAGTATTTT. Residues: CASSRAQGGADTQYF.

The chain is built from TRBV5-1 and TRBJ1-3; possible D gene TRBD1, 5 bases. This CDR3 is built from 14 residues. Per the germline V gene, CDR1 is SGHRS and CDR2 is YFSETQ. V gave up 3 bases and J gave up 4 bases, with 11 bases separating them. The CDR3 DNA reads as TGCGCCAGCAGCTCCCAGGGTTCAGGAAACACCATATATTTT. Amino acid sequence: CASSSQGSGNTIYF.

About this clone itself: The same CDR3 is also encoded by other DNA sequences in this sample. The rearrangement joins TRBV5-1 to TRBJ2-5; the match to TRBD2 covers 14 bases. After removal of 3 bases from V and 5 bases from J, the junction contained 3 bases not matched to a gene. The CDR3 consists of 15 residues. In germline, CDR1 is SGHRS, CDR2 YFSETQ. CDR3 sequence (DNA): TGCGCCAGCAGCTCGGGACTAGCGGGAGTGGAGACCCAGTACTTC. The encoded protein is CASSSGLAGVETQYF.

The V and J genes are TRBV7-2 and TRBJ1-4, with D unresolved. Trimming pared 0 bases from V and 2 bases from J, leaving 10 bases between. The CDR3 contains 16 residues. From germline, CDR1 is SGHTA and CDR2 FQGNSA. CDR3 sequence reads: CASSLAIRQTNEKLFF. For the CDR3, the DNA is TGTGCCAGCAGCTTAGCGATCCGCCAGACTAATGAAAAACTGTTTTTT.

This clone was counted a few times. The J gene is TRBJ2-7, the V gene TRBV28; D call uncertain. V dropped 4 bases and J dropped 0 bases, with 13 bases sitting between them. Germline lookup yields CDR1 MDHEN and CDR2 SYDVKM. CDR3 length: 15 amino acids. This chain's CDR3 is CASSSAGLSSYEQYF. For the CDR3, the DNA is TGTGCCAGCAGTTCCGCCGGGTTAAGCTCCTACGAGCAGTACTTC.

V gene TRBV10-3 combines with J gene TRBJ1-5; 11 bases are a match to TRBD1. Germline loops: CDR1 ENHRY, CDR2 SYGVKD. With 6 bases clipped from V and 4 bases from J, the junction kept 2 bases outside the gene matches. There are 14 residues in the CDR3. In nucleotides, the CDR3 is TGTGCCATCAGGGGGACAGGGGGTAATCAGCCCCAGCATTTT. This translates into CAIRGTGGNQPQHF.

The J gene is TRBJ2-7, the V gene TRBV6-2 or TRBV6-3; 7 bases are a match to TRBD1. Germline CDR1 is MNHEY and CDR2 is SVGEGT. J gave up 7 bases and V 6 bases, and 12 bases lay outside the gene matches. This CDR3 is built from 14 residues. Here the CDR3 DNA reads TGTGCCAGCAGCCCCGACAGGGCTAGTAGGGAGCAGTACTTC. It codes for CASSPDRASREQYF.

This sequence joins TRBV4-3 and TRBJ2-7; D is possibly TRBD1 (6 bases). With 2 bases removed from V and 5 bases from J, the gap between germline ends came to 10 bases. Germline V lookup: CDR1 LGHNA, CDR2 YSLEER. This CDR3 spans 13 amino acids. Written as DNA, the CDR3 is TGCGCCAGCAGCCAATGGGCAGGGGACGAGCAGTACTTC. Translating it yields CASSQWAGDEQYF.

The V gene is TRBV28, the J gene TRBJ2-7; 12 nucleotides agree with TRBD1. The trim removed 3 bases at V and 6 bases at J, leaving 3 bases unmatched. Germline V gives CDR1 MDHEN, CDR2 SYDVKM. The CDR3 is 14 amino acids. CDR3 region: CASSLGQGAREQYF. The CDR3 DNA reads as TGTGCCAGCAGTTTGGGACAGGGGGCTCGCGAGCAGTACTTC. Full variable domain (outside the CDR3, taken from reference TRBV28 and TRBJ2-7): DVKVTQSSRYLVKRTGEKVFLECVQDMDHENMFWYRQDPGLGLRLIYFSYDVKMKEKGDIPEGYSVSREKKERFSLILESASTNQTSMYLCASSLGQGAREQYFGPGTRLTVT.

This chain links TRBV7-2 with TRBJ1-5; D not certain. V shed 5 bases and J shed 4 bases, with 12 bases lying between them. The CDR3 extends over 14 amino acids. Looked up from germline, CDR1 is SGHTA and CDR2 is FQGNSA. The CDR3 bases are TGTGCCAGCAGCCCTACCATCAAGAATCAGCCCCAGCATTTT. Residues: CASSPTIKNQPQHF.

The chain joins TRBV5-1 to TRBJ2-7; tentative D call: TRBD2 (6 bases). CDR1 and CDR2 from the germline V gene are SGHRS and YFSETQ. Trimming took 2 bases from V and 4 from J, leaving 13 bases between them. CDR3 size: 14 residues. The CDR3 bases are TGCGCCAGCAGCTTTGAGCCGGGGGTTTACGAGCAGTACTTC. Translating it yields CASSFEPGVYEQYF.